The 13 T cell receptor beta chains reported below all come from one sample, sequenced in a study of T-cell memory formation after mild COVID-19. Via MiXCR, TCRdb re-called the 5' RACE reads, giving one row per CDR3 protein. The sample has a few hundred thousand distinct CDR3 sequences, approximately 9% seen once. The sequenced material came from PBMCs or a T cell subset sorted from them (not recorded which). These receptors were collected from a man aged 18 to 35 who had mild COVID-19 (a few samples of this study predate the infection). Cell type and time point are not known.

The chain employs TRBV7-9 and TRBJ2-3; 10 nucleotides match TRBD2. Germline loops: CDR1 SEHNR, CDR2 FQNEAQ (reference sequence). CDR3 size: 14 residues. The V and J ends lost 3 bases and 6 bases, in that order; junction bases with no gene match: 3. CDR3 in DNA: TGTGCCAGCAGCTTTACTAGCGGGGCTGATACGCAGTATTTT. This codes for CASSFTSGADTQYF.

The V gene is TRBV5-1, the J gene TRBJ2-5; D is unclear. Trimming pared 2 bases from V and 5 bases from J, leaving 13 bases between. Germline CDR1 is SGHRS and CDR2 is YFSETQ. The CDR3 is 14 residues long. The DNA of the CDR3 is TGCGCCAGCAGCTTATTGGGTTCCGAGGAGACCCAGTACTTC. Protein: CASSLLGSEETQYF.

V and J are TRBV6-6 and TRBJ1-6, with D possibly TRBD1 on 6 matching bases. The V gene lost 5 bases and the J gene lost 7 bases, with 15 bases spanning the gap. The length of the CDR3 is 15 residues. Germline V gene sequence: CDR1 MNHNY, CDR2 SVGAGI (reference sequence). The DNA for the CDR3 is TGTGCCAGCAGTACGGGGGCCGGCACCAATTCACCCCTCCACTTT. It encodes CASSTGAGTNSPLHF.

This chain joins TRBV7-3 and TRBJ2-2; D remains unclear. V was trimmed by 2 bases and J by 2 bases, leaving 9 bases between them. CDR3 size: 15 residues. CDR1 and CDR2 from the germline V gene are SGHTA and FQGTGA. The CDR3 sequence: CASSLSRDNTGELFF. The CDR3 DNA is TGTGCCAGCAGCTTATCCCGTGACAACACCGGGGAGCTGTTTTTT.

This clonotype was seen more than once but under ten times. This chain uses TRBV10-3 with TRBJ2-5; TRBD1 matches 8 bases. Germline loops: CDR1 ENHRY, CDR2 SYGVKD. This CDR3 has 15 amino acids. Trimming cost V 2 bases and J 5 bases; bases outside gene matches: 7. The CDR3 loop reads CAISEDRGGVETQYF. The CDR3 nucleotides are TGTGCCATCAGTGAGGACAGGGGAGGTGTGGAGACCCAGTACTTC.

The rearrangement links TRBV4-3 to TRBJ1-4, with TRBD1 matching over 8 bases. Trimming at V came to 0 bases and at J to 7 bases, leaving 7 bases not matched to a gene. The CDR3 loop spans 16 amino acids. Germline CDR1 LGHNA, CDR2 YSLEER. The DNA of the CDR3 is TGCGCCAGCAGCCAAGAATACCCAGGGGGCACTGAAAAACTGTTTTTT. It codes for CASSQEYPGGTEKLFF.

This clonotype was counted a few times. The chain links TRBV7-2 to TRBJ2-1, with D perhaps matching TRBD2 (7 bases). Germline CDR1 and CDR2: SGHTA and FQGNSA. The CDR3 is 17 residues long. V was shortened by 4 bases and J by 12 bases, with 28 bases between the two germline ends. CDR3 loop: CASSSGGGNSGTNRQFF. The CDR3 DNA is TGTGCCAGCAGCTCAGGAGGGGGTAACAGCGGGACCAATCGGCAGTTCTTC.

The chain employs TRBV6-1 and TRBJ1-5; D remains ambiguous. CDR1 MNHNS and CDR2 SASEGT come from the germline V gene. The V end was cut by 2 bases, the J end by 7 bases, with 12 bases between. CDR3 length equals 14 residues. The CDR3 protein is CASSEIGLWQPQHF. The CDR3 DNA is TGTGCCAGCAGTGAAATAGGTCTCTGGCAGCCCCAGCATTTT.

CDR3 in DNA: TGTGCCAGCAGCTTAGTGCCTGGGGAAAGCTATGGCTACACCTTC. As protein: CASSLVPGESYGYTF. The genes are TRBV7-9 and TRBJ1-2; no clear D gene. V was pared by 1 base and J by 4 bases, with 13 bases between. The CDR3 runs 15 residues. Germline V CDR1 and CDR2: SEHNR, FQNEAQ (reference sequence). The full variable domain, with the rest looked up from reference TRBV7-9 and TRBJ1-2, is DTGVSQNPRHKITKRGQNVTFRCDPISEHNRLYWYRQTLGQGPEFLTYFQNEAQLEKSRLLSDRFSAERPKGSFSTLEIQRTEQGDSAMYLCASSLVPGESYGYTFGSGTRLTVV.

V is TRBV4-1 and J is TRBJ2-2; 12 bases map to TRBD1. Per germline, CDR1 MGHRA and CDR2 YSYEKL. Trimming cost V 1 base and J 5 bases; bases outside gene matches: 8. CDR3 size: 18 residues. CDR3 amino acids: CASSQGSGQGAWTGELFF. In nucleotides, the CDR3 is TGCGCCAGCAGCCAAGGGTCGGGACAGGGGGCGTGGACCGGGGAGCTGTTTTTT.

The V call is TRBV7-3, the J call TRBJ2-3; tentative D call: TRBD2 (5 bases). The CDR3 has 14 residues. Germline-derived CDR1 and CDR2 are SGHTA and FQGTGA. V gave up 3 bases and J gave up 2 bases, with 9 bases separating them. The CDR3 region is CASSFEGVTDTQYF. Here the CDR3 DNA reads TGTGCCAGCAGCTTCGAGGGTGTCACAGATACGCAGTATTTT.

V and J are TRBV6-1 and TRBJ1-6; D is undetermined. This CDR3 has 15 amino acids. Per germline, CDR1 MNHNS and CDR2 SASEGT. The V and J ends lost 1 base and 6 bases respectively, with 10 bases between them. CDR3 in amino acids: CASSEVGRGNSPLHF. In nucleotides, the CDR3 is TGTGCCAGCAGTGAAGTTGGACGGGGTAATTCACCCCTCCACTTT.

This clonotype was picked up many times. The chain combines TRBV12-5 with TRBJ2-3, with D possibly being TRBD1 (5 bases). V lost 7 bases to trimming and J lost 0 bases, with 17 bases between them. The CDR3 consists of 16 residues. Per germline, CDR1 LGHNT and CDR2 FRNRAP. As DNA, the CDR3 is TGTGCTAGTGCCCCGACAGCTTTTTCTAGCACAGATACGCAGTATTTT. Its translation: CASAPTAFSSTDTQYF.